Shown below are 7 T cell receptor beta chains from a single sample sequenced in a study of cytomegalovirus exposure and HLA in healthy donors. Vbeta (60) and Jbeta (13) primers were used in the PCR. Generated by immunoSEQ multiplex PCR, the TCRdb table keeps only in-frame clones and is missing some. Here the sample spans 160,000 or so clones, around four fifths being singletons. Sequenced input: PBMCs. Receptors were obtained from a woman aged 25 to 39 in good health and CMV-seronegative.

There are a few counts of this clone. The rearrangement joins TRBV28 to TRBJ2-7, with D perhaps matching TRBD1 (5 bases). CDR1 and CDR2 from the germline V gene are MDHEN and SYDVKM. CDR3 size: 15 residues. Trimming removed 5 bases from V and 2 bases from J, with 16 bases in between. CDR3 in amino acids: CASSPPTEPTYEQYF. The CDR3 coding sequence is TGTGCCAGCAGTCCGCCGACAGAGCCAACCTACGAGCAGTACTTC.

This CDR3 reads CASSPNTGDYGAETQYF. The CDR3 region has the DNA TGTGCCAGCAGCCCGAATACAGGGGATTATGGGGCGGAGACCCAGTACTTC. The chain recombines TRBV5-6 with TRBJ2-5, with 7 bases fitting TRBD1. CDR1 is SGHDT, CDR2 YYEEEE, per germline. After removal of 4 bases from V and 5 bases from J, the junction contained 17 bases not matched to a gene. This CDR3 comprises 17 residues.

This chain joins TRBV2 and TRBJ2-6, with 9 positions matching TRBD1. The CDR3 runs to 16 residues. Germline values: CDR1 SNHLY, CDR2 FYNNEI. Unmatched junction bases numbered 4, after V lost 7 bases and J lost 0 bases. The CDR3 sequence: CASTTGGLSGANVLTF. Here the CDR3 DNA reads TGTGCCAGCACAACAGGGGGCCTCTCTGGGGCCAACGTCCTGACTTTC. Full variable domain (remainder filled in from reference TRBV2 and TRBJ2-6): EPEVTQTPSHQVTQMGQEVILRCVPISNHLYFYWYRQILGQKVEFLVSFYNNEISEKSEIFDDQFSVERPDGSNFTLKIRSTKLEDSAMYFCASTTGGLSGANVLTFGAGSRLTVL.

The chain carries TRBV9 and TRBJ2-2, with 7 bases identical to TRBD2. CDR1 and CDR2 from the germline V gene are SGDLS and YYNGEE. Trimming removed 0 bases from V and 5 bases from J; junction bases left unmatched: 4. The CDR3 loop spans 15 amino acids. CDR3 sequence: CASSVAAGLTGELFF. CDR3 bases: TGTGCCAGCAGCGTAGCAGCGGGGCTTACCGGGGAGCTGTTTTTT.

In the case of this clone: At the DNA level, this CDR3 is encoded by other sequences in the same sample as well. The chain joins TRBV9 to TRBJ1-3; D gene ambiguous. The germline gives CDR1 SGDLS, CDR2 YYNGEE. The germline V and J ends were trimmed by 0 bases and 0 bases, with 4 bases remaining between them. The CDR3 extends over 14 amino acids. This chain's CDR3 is CASSVGSSGNTIYF. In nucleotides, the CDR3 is TGTGCCAGCAGCGTAGGGAGCTCTGGAAACACCATATATTTT.

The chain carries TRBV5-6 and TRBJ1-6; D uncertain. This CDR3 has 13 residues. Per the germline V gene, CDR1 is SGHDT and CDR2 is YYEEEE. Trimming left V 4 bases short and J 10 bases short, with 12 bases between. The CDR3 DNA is TGTGCCAGCAGCCCAGCAGGAGGATCACCCCTCCACTTT. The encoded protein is CASSPAGGSPLHF.

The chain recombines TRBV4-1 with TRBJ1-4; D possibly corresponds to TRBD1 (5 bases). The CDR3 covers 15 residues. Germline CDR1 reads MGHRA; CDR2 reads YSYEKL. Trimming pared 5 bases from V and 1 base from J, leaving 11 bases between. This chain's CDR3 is CASSSSQGTNEKLFF. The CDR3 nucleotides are TGCGCCAGCAGCTCGTCCCAGGGAACTAATGAAAAACTGTTTTTT.